Below, 22 T cell receptor beta chains from the same sample are listed, as sequenced in a study of blood T cell repertoires in COVID-19. The method was immunoSEQ multiplex PCR; TCRdb's version includes in-frame clones alone and lacks a portion of them. The sample has 250,000 to 350,000 clones; about 82% are singletons. Sequenced: peripheral blood. The receptor set was obtained from a woman aged 45-60 years with acute or convalescent COVID-19.

The rearrangement uses TRBV2 and TRBJ1-1; TRBD1 matches 11 bases. CDR1 and CDR2 (germline): SNHLY, FYNNEI. The CDR3 covers 15 residues. Germline trimming cut 6 bases from V and 5 bases from J; bases unmatched to any gene: 8. CDR3 sequence: CASRPGTGGGTEAFF. DNA of the CDR3: TGTGCCAGCAGACCCGGGACAGGGGGTGGGACTGAAGCTTTCTTT. Looking up the rest from reference TRBV2 and TRBJ1-1 gives the full variable domain: EPEVTQTPSHQVTQMGQEVILRCVPISNHLYFYWYRQILGQKVEFLVSFYNNEISEKSEIFDDQFSVERPDGSNFTLKIRSTKLEDSAMYFCASRPGTGGGTEAFFGQGTRLTVV.

The chain joins TRBV5-1 to TRBJ1-1; TRBD1 matches at 9 bases. Germline V lookup: CDR1 SGHRS, CDR2 YFSETQ. V trimming: 3 bases; J trimming: 8 bases; junction bases outside the gene matches: 8. This CDR3 region has 14 residues. The CDR3 loop reads CASSSWTGETEAFF. DNA of the CDR3: TGCGCCAGCAGCTCCTGGACAGGGGAAACCGAAGCTTTCTTT. The variable domain in full, with the rest retrieved from reference TRBV5-1 and TRBJ1-1, is KAGVTQTPRYLIKTRGQQVTLSCSPISGHRSVSWYQQTPGQGLQFLFEYFSETQRNKGNFPGRFSGRQFSNSRSEMNVSTLELGDSALYLCASSSWTGETEAFFGQGTRLTVV.

The CDR3 loop is CASTPGAGVETQYF. Here the CDR3 DNA reads TGTGCCAGCACCCCGGGAGCGGGAGTGGAGACCCAGTACTTC. The chain has TRBV5-4 and TRBJ2-5; 8 bases align to TRBD2. This CDR3 is 14 amino acids long. J gave up 5 bases and V 6 bases, and 9 bases lay outside the gene matches. Germline V gene data show CDR1 as SGHNT and CDR2 as YYREEE (reference sequence).

V gene TRBV27 combines with J gene TRBJ1-1, with 7 positions matching TRBD1. The CDR3 has 15 amino acids. V lost 6 bases and J lost 3; bases outside the gene matches: 10. The germline CDR1 and CDR2 sequences are MNHEY and SMNVEV (reference sequence). This CDR3 reads CASSRTGRVDTEAFF. DNA of the CDR3: TGTGCCAGCAGCAGGACAGGACGGGTTGACACTGAAGCTTTCTTT.

V and J are TRBV10-3 and TRBJ1-2, with D hard to call. Trimming removed 3 bases at V and 8 bases at J, with 10 bases between. The CDR3 has 12 amino acids. Germline CDR1 reads ENHRY; CDR2 reads SYGVKD. In nucleotides, the CDR3 is TGTGCCATCAGTGACCTACTATGGGGCTACACCTTC. Translated: CAISDLLWGYTF.

The chain recombines TRBV29-1 with TRBJ2-7; D is perhaps TRBD1 (6 bases). V lost 5 bases and J 5 bases, leaving 16 bases between the germline ends. The CDR3 extends over 13 amino acids. Germline CDR1 is SQVTM and CDR2 is ANQGSEA. This CDR3 reads CSVRLGAVDEQYF. CDR3 coding DNA: TGCAGCGTTAGGTTGGGGGCGGTCGACGAGCAGTACTTC.

The chain combines TRBV18 with TRBJ2-4; 7 nucleotides agree with TRBD1. The V and J ends lost 4 bases and 16 bases, in that order; junction bases with no gene match: 7. Germline V gene lookup returns CDR1 KGHSH and CDR2 LQKENI. The CDR3 is 11 amino acids. CDR3 amino acids: CASSLRDRLYF. DNA for the CDR3: TGTGCCAGCTCACTCCGGGACAGATTATACTTC.

This clone was picked up one time. The CDR3 region is CASSGGTATVTSGVLVYNEQFF. CDR3 DNA sequence: TGTGCCAGCAGCGGCGGGACCGCTACCGTAACTAGCGGGGTGCTGGTCTACAATGAGCAGTTCTTC. V gene TRBV9 combines with J gene TRBJ2-1; TRBD2 matches 10 bases. The CDR3 sequence is 22 residues long. CDR1 is SGDLS, CDR2 YYNGEE, per germline. J was trimmed by 3 bases and V by 3 bases; bases with no gene match: 24.

The chain carries TRBV5-1 and TRBJ2-5; D is possibly TRBD2 (7 bases). In germline, CDR1 is SGHRS, CDR2 YFSETQ. The CDR3 has 15 amino acids. V lost 0 bases and J lost 7, with 16 bases in between. CDR3 nucleotides: TGCGCCAGCAGCTTGGGGACAGCCGAGCGGGGGACCCAGTACTTC. This encodes CASSLGTAERGTQYF. Filled out from reference TRBV5-1 and TRBJ2-5, the complete variable domain reads KAGVTQTPRYLIKTRGQQVTLSCSPISGHRSVSWYQQTPGQGLQFLFEYFSETQRNKGNFPGRFSGRQFSNSRSEMNVSTLELGDSALYLCASSLGTAERGTQYFGPGTRLLVL.

V usage is TRBV13 and J usage is TRBJ1-1, with a possible D match to TRBD1 (6 bases). Germline CDR1 is PRHDT and CDR2 is FYEKMQ (reference sequence). Trimming stripped 2 bases from V and 0 bases from J, with 10 bases between. The CDR3 extends over 15 amino acids. CDR3 loop: CASSLQGYMNTEAFF. CDR3 DNA sequence: TGTGCCAGCAGCTTACAGGGGTACATGAACACTGAAGCTTTCTTT. The entire variable domain, with the rest obtained from reference TRBV13 and TRBJ1-1, is as follows: AAGVIQSPRHLIKEKRETATLKCYPIPRHDTVYWYQQGPGQDPQFLISFYEKMQSDKGSIPDRFSAQQFSDYHSELNMSSLELGDSALYFCASSLQGYMNTEAFFGQGTRLTVV.

The rearrangement uses TRBV28 and TRBJ1-5, with a tentative D call TRBD1 (5 bases). Germline CDR1 and CDR2: MDHEN and SYDVKM. This CDR3 spans 15 amino acids. With 5 bases removed from V and 1 base from J, the gap between germline ends came to 12 bases. CDR3 region: CASSPGGGSNQPQHF. The DNA for the CDR3 is TGTGCCAGCAGTCCTGGCGGGGGGAGCAATCAGCCCCAGCATTTT.

This clone was recorded once. Sequence at one end of the junction differs from germline and may be a read error. The V and J genes are TRBV20-1 and TRBJ2-7; 9 positions match TRBD1. CDR1 is DFQATT, CDR2 SNEGSKA, per germline (reference sequence). This CDR3 contains 15 residues. The DNA of the CDR3 is TGCAGTGCTAGTGCCACAGGGGGCTTCTCCGACGAGCAGTACTTC. Residues: CSASATGGFSDEQYF.

This clone was seen a single time. The sample has other DNA sequences that encode this CDR3 too. V usage is TRBV3-1 (or the pseudogene TRBV3-2) and J usage is TRBJ2-1; D is uncertain. This CDR3 region has 14 residues. V lost 1 base to trimming and J lost 2 bases, with 6 bases between them. Germline V CDR1 and CDR2: LGHDT, YNNKEL (reference sequence). The CDR3 DNA reads TGTGCCAGCAGCCAAGGCGGTACCTACAATGAGCAGTTCTTC. Its protein product is CASSQGGTYNEQFF.

The chain combines TRBV27 with TRBJ1-2, with 9 bases matching TRBD1. Germline CDR1 reads MNHEY; CDR2 reads SMNVEV (reference sequence). The CDR3 consists of 16 residues. The V segment lost 4 bases and the J segment 4 bases; nucleotides outside the gene matches: 10. CDR3 sequence reads: CASSSPRDRVRYGYTF. The CDR3 region has the DNA TGTGCCAGCAGTTCCCCTCGGGACAGGGTTCGCTATGGCTACACCTTC.

The chain joins TRBV3-1 (or the pseudogene TRBV3-2) to TRBJ2-2; 8 bases agree with TRBD1. V lost 4 bases and J lost 2; bases outside the gene matches: 12. This CDR3 is built from 18 residues. Germline loops: CDR1 LGHDT, CDR2 YNNKEL (reference sequence). The CDR3 DNA is TGTGCCAGCAGCCGACGCTCCGGGGCAGGGGGCAACACCGGGGAGCTGTTTTTT. It is translated as CASSRRSGAGGNTGELFF.

The chain carries TRBV2 and TRBJ2-7; weak D call: TRBD2 (6 bases). Per the germline V gene, CDR1 is SNHLY and CDR2 is FYNNEI. Trimming pared 7 bases from V and 1 base from J, leaving 20 bases between. There are 16 residues in the CDR3. The CDR3 reads CASTSGLFYPSYEQYF. The CDR3 DNA reads as TGTGCCAGCACCTCGGGACTCTTCTACCCTTCCTACGAGCAGTACTTC. The full variable domain, in which reference TRBV2 and TRBJ2-7 provide the parts outside the CDR3, is EPEVTQTPSHQVTQMGQEVILRCVPISNHLYFYWYRQILGQKVEFLVSFYNNEISEKSEIFDDQFSVERPDGSNFTLKIRSTKLEDSAMYFCASTSGLFYPSYEQYFGPGTRLTVT.

This chain uses TRBV7-9 with TRBJ2-2; D remains ambiguous. The CDR3 spans 15 residues. The germline V gene encodes CDR1 SEHNR and CDR2 FQNEAQ (reference sequence). Trimming cost V 4 bases and J 4 bases, with 13 bases left between them. The CDR3 DNA follows: TGTGCCAGCAGCTACAGAAGGATTGGCACCGGGGAGCTGTTTTTT. It codes for CASSYRRIGTGELFF.

The chain is built from TRBV27 and TRBJ1-1; maybe TRBD1 (5 bases). Per germline, CDR1 MNHEY and CDR2 SMNVEV (reference sequence). Trimming removed 2 bases at V and 0 bases at J, with 10 bases between. The CDR3 spans 15 residues. The CDR3 loop reads CASSLAPGLNTEAFF. For the CDR3, the DNA is TGTGCCAGCAGTTTAGCCCCAGGGTTGAACACTGAAGCTTTCTTT.

The gene calls are TRBV5-4 and TRBJ2-2; the D gene is possibly TRBD1 (5 bases). Germline lookup yields CDR1 SGHNT and CDR2 YYREEE (reference sequence). V lost 3 bases, J lost 1 base, and 13 bases lay in between. CDR3 size: 16 residues. Here the CDR3 reads CASSYPPGQNTGELFF. DNA of the CDR3: TGTGCCAGCAGCTACCCCCCCGGACAGAACACCGGGGAGCTGTTTTTT.

The chain combines TRBV6-1 with TRBJ1-3; D remains ambiguous. V was cut by 1 base and J by 0 bases, with 10 bases left in between. The CDR3 is made up of 16 amino acids. Germline V gene data show CDR1 as MNHNS and CDR2 as SASEGT. The CDR3 loop is CASSEVFGFSGNTIYF. CDR3 DNA sequence: TGTGCCAGCAGTGAAGTTTTCGGGTTCTCTGGAAACACCATATATTTT.

This clone was seen a few times. The gene calls are TRBV7-2 and TRBJ1-2; 9 bases agree with TRBD1. The V gene's germline CDR1 is SGHTA and CDR2 FQGNSA. CDR3 size: 18 residues. V lost 2 bases to trimming and J lost 1 base; unmatched junction nucleotides: 11. CDR3 nucleotides: TGTGCCAGCAGCTTATCCCCACTCACAGGGGGCTATAACTATGGCTACACCTTC. Encoded protein: CASSLSPLTGGYNYGYTF.

This chain uses TRBV20-1 with TRBJ1-1; 8 bases align to TRBD1. Per the germline V gene, CDR1 is DFQATT and CDR2 is SNEGSKA (reference sequence). This CDR3 is 12 amino acids long. J gave up 11 bases and V 3 bases, and 8 bases lay outside the gene matches. The CDR3 here is CSASTGGWYAFF. The CDR3 DNA reads as TGCAGTGCTAGTACAGGGGGATGGTATGCTTTCTTT.